These 30 T cell receptor beta chains were sequenced from one sample in a study of blood T cell repertoires in COVID-19. Some clones are missing from TCRdb's copy, which holds only in-frame ones; the method was immunoSEQ multiplex PCR. Of approximately 200,000 clones detected, around four fifths appear once; the ten largest clones hold around 5.5%. Input material: peripheral blood. The receptor set was obtained from a woman aged 60 to 75 who had recovered from COVID-19.

The CDR3 here is CASSQDPFRDRYNEQFF. The CDR3 DNA reads TGTGCCAGCAGCCAAGATCCTTTTCGGGACAGATACAATGAGCAGTTCTTC. The rearrangement joins TRBV3-1 (or the pseudogene TRBV3-2) to TRBJ2-1; 7 bases fit TRBD1. The CDR3 extends over 17 amino acids. Unmatched junction bases numbered 9, after V lost 0 bases and J lost 4 bases. Germline V gene sequence: CDR1 LGHDT, CDR2 YNNKEL (reference sequence).

The V call is TRBV7-9, the J call TRBJ1-3; D is perhaps TRBD1 (6 bases). The V gene lost 5 bases and the J gene lost 0 bases, with 14 bases spanning the gap. This CDR3 is built from 16 residues. In germline, CDR1 is SEHNR, CDR2 FQNEAQ (reference sequence). In DNA, the CDR3 is TGTGCCAGCAGCGCGTACAGGGAAAACTCTGGAAACACCATATATTTT. It yields the protein CASSAYRENSGNTIYF.

The chain uses TRBV27 and TRBJ2-3, with a tentative D call TRBD1 (6 bases). Germline CDR1 MNHEY, CDR2 SMNVEV (reference sequence). V lost 5 bases and J 2 bases, leaving 8 bases between the germline ends. The length of the CDR3 is 13 residues. In DNA, the CDR3 is TGTGCCAGCAGTGGGGACAACACAGATACGCAGTATTTT. Amino acids: CASSGDNTDTQYF.

V and J are TRBV7-2 and TRBJ1-6; unclear D gene. CDR3 length equals 16 residues. The V end was cut by 0 bases, the J end by 7 bases, with 13 bases between. Germline CDR1 reads SGHTA; CDR2 reads FQGNSA. CDR3 region: CASSLAGTSLNSPLHF. Here the CDR3 DNA reads TGTGCCAGCAGCTTAGCGGGCACAAGCCTAAATTCACCCCTCCACTTT.

The chain uses TRBV20-1 and TRBJ2-7; no firm D call. Trimming took off 3 bases at V and 2 bases at J, with 14 bases between the two ends. The CDR3 has 14 amino acids. From germline, CDR1 is DFQATT and CDR2 SNEGSKA (reference sequence). The DNA of the CDR3 is TGCAGTGCTAGTGTCAGGAATATCGCCTACGAGCAGTACTTC. The encoded protein is CSASVRNIAYEQYF.

This chain connects TRBV27 to TRBJ2-5, with 9 positions matching TRBD2. J gave up 2 bases and V 5 bases, and 12 bases lay outside the gene matches. The CDR3 is 17 amino acids. The germline CDR1 and CDR2 sequences are MNHEY and SMNVEV (reference sequence). The CDR3 here is CASSPQMGLAGQETQYF. DNA for the CDR3: TGTGCCAGCAGTCCACAAATGGGCCTAGCGGGACAAGAGACCCAGTACTTC.

J is TRBJ1-2 and V is TRBV2, with no clear D. Germline V CDR1 and CDR2: SNHLY, FYNNEI. V was pared by 6 bases and J by 5 bases, with 10 bases between. The CDR3 is 12 amino acids. CDR3 DNA sequence: TGTGCCAGCAGAACAGAAGAGTATGGCTACACCTTC. Its protein product is CASRTEEYGYTF.

The J gene is TRBJ1-4, the V gene TRBV7-8; perhaps TRBD1 as D (6 bases). This CDR3 has 15 residues. The V end was cut by 5 bases, the J end by 4 bases, with 14 bases between. CDR1 and CDR2 (germline): SGHVS, FQNEAQ. As DNA, the CDR3 is TGTGCCAGCAGCAAAACAGGGACAAATAATGAAAAACTGTTTTTT. Translating it yields CASSKTGTNNEKLFF.

The chain has TRBV5-1 and TRBJ2-7, with a tentative D call TRBD1 (6 bases). Germline V gene sequence: CDR1 SGHRS, CDR2 YFSETQ. The CDR3 is made up of 13 amino acids. V shed 5 bases and J shed 1 base, with 10 bases lying between them. The CDR3 bases are TGCGCCAGCAGACAGACAGGTTCCTACGAGCAGTACTTC. Its translation: CASRQTGSYEQYF.

V gene TRBV2 combines with J gene TRBJ1-2; 8 nucleotides match TRBD1. There are 13 residues in the CDR3. CDR1 is SNHLY and CDR2 is FYNNEI in the germline V gene. V dropped 8 bases and J dropped 4; count of bases not matched to a gene: 6. The CDR3 reads CASPGQGSYGYTF. CDR3 in DNA: TGTGCCAGCCCTGGACAGGGAAGCTATGGCTACACCTTC.

The chain uses TRBV7-6 and TRBJ1-1; D call uncertain. V lost 5 bases and J 2 bases, leaving 9 bases between the germline ends. The germline CDR1 and CDR2 sequences are SGHVS and FNYEAQ. The CDR3 covers 13 residues. CDR3 coding DNA: TGTGCCAGCAGCCACAGATCTAACACTGAAGCTTTCTTT. Protein sequence: CASSHRSNTEAFF.

The CDR3 spells CAWGRPNGQYQPQHF. The CDR3 coding sequence is TGTGCCTGGGGCCGACCTAATGGACAGTACCAGCCCCAGCATTTT. This rearrangement joins TRBV30 to TRBJ1-5, with D tentatively TRBD1 (6 bases). Germline CDR1 is GTSNPN and CDR2 is SVGIG (reference sequence). V gave up 5 bases and J gave up 7 bases, with 21 bases separating them. This CDR3 contains 15 residues.

This sequence joins TRBV9 and TRBJ2-2; TRBD2 aligns across 13 bases. V was pared by 4 bases and J by 2 bases, with 5 bases of the junction left unmatched. This CDR3 spans 17 amino acids. From germline, CDR1 is SGDLS and CDR2 YYNGEE. The CDR3 DNA reads TGTGCCAGCAGCAACAGACTAGCGGGGGGCAACACCGGGGAGCTGTTTTTT. It codes for CASSNRLAGGNTGELFF.

This clone was seen a single time. V and J are TRBV12-3 or TRBV12-4 and TRBJ1-1, with unresolved D. The V and J ends lost 3 bases and 6 bases respectively, with 11 bases between them. CDR3 length: 13 residues. DNA for the CDR3: TGTGCCAGCAGTTTCGTGAGGGAGGCTGAAGCTTTCTTT. It translates to CASSFVREAEAFF.

The V gene is TRBV10-3, the J gene TRBJ2-2, with a possible D match to TRBD1 (5 bases). Trimming stripped 6 bases from V and 4 bases from J, with 12 bases between. This CDR3 is 14 amino acids long. CDR1 ENHRY and CDR2 SYGVKD come from the germline V gene. CDR3 nucleotides: TGTGCCATCAGGGGCAGGGTTGGCACCGGGGAGCTGTTTTTT. Translating it yields CAIRGRVGTGELFF.

This clone occurred once. The rearrangement joins TRBV7-9 to TRBJ2-7; TRBD2 aligns across 8 bases. This CDR3 is built from 12 residues. Germline V gene lookup returns CDR1 SEHNR and CDR2 FQNEAQ (reference sequence). The V gene end was trimmed by 8 bases and the J gene end by 2 bases; junction bases not matched to a gene: 2. The CDR3 sequence is CASRGGTYEQYF. In nucleotides, the CDR3 is TGTGCCAGCCGGGGGGGGACCTACGAGCAGTACTTC.

The chain joins TRBV18 to TRBJ1-2; possible D gene TRBD1, 6 bases. This CDR3 has 15 residues. Trimming pared 1 base from V and 8 bases from J, leaving 17 bases between. CDR1 is KGHSH, CDR2 LQKENI, per germline. For the CDR3, the DNA is TGTGCCAGCTCACCACGGGACGTGGGACACTTAGGCTACACCTTC. Its translation is CASSPRDVGHLGYTF.

This clone appeared once. The V gene is TRBV30, the J gene TRBJ1-5; D call uncertain. The CDR3 is 14 amino acids. Germline-derived CDR1 and CDR2 are GTSNPN and SVGIG (reference sequence). Trimming took off 0 bases at V and 3 bases at J, with 9 bases between the two ends. CDR3 DNA sequence: TGTGCCTGGAGTGTCGAGAGACACAATCAGCCCCAGCATTTT. The encoded protein is CAWSVERHNQPQHF. Using reference TRBV30 and TRBJ1-5 for the parts outside the CDR3, the full variable domain is SQTIHQWPATLVQPVGSPLSLECTVEGTSNPNLYWYRQAAGRGLQLLFYSVGIGQISSEVPQNLSASRPQDRQFILSSKKLLLSDSGFYLCAWSVERHNQPQHFGDGTRLSIL.

This chain joins TRBV10-3 and TRBJ2-7; D is uncertain. This CDR3 region has 13 residues. Germline V lookup: CDR1 ENHRY, CDR2 SYGVKD. Trimming took off 2 bases at V and 9 bases at J, with 14 bases between the two ends. The CDR3 spells CAISEHGSLGQYF. The CDR3, as DNA: TGTGCCATCAGTGAGCACGGAAGTCTAGGGCAGTACTTC.

This rearrangement joins TRBV7-9 to TRBJ2-7; 7 nucleotides line up with TRBD1. The V gene's germline CDR1 is SEHNR and CDR2 FQNEAQ (reference sequence). CDR3 length equals 18 residues. V lost 4 bases, J lost 3 bases, and 18 bases stayed unmatched. CDR3 coding DNA: TGTGCCAGCAGCTCAACCAGCCGACAGGGCCCAACAGTCTACGAGCAGTACTTC. Translating gives CASSSTSRQGPTVYEQYF.

V and J are TRBV6-2 or TRBV6-3 and TRBJ2-7; 10 nucleotides align to TRBD2. V shed 2 bases, J shed 4 bases, and the junction held 5 bases outside the gene matches. Germline CDR1 and CDR2: MNHEY and SVGEGT. This CDR3 has 15 amino acids. The CDR3 reads CASSYGSGGEYEQYF. In nucleotides, the CDR3 is TGTGCCAGCAGTTACGGCAGCGGGGGGGAATACGAGCAGTACTTC.

The chain has TRBV19 and TRBJ2-5; 9 bases line up with TRBD2. Germline lookup yields CDR1 LNHDA and CDR2 SQIVND (reference sequence). The ends lost 8 bases at V and 3 bases at J; junction bases unmatched: 10. This CDR3 has 15 amino acids. As DNA, the CDR3 is TGTGCCAGTGGGGCGGGGGGGCTATATGAAGAGACCCAGTACTTC. Protein sequence: CASGAGGLYEETQYF.

The chain has TRBV5-1 and TRBJ2-3; 9 nucleotides line up with TRBD1. CDR1 and CDR2 from the germline V gene are SGHRS and YFSETQ. V was pared by 4 bases and J by 4 bases, with 4 bases of the junction left unmatched. The CDR3 spans 14 residues. CDR3 DNA sequence: TGCGCCAGCAGCCCACAGGGGGCCCCAGATACGCAGTATTTT. It is translated as CASSPQGAPDTQYF. Full variable domain (missing parts from reference TRBV5-1 and TRBJ2-3): KAGVTQTPRYLIKTRGQQVTLSCSPISGHRSVSWYQQTPGQGLQFLFEYFSETQRNKGNFPGRFSGRQFSNSRSEMNVSTLELGDSALYLCASSPQGAPDTQYFGPGTRLTVL.

This chain connects TRBV2 to TRBJ2-7, with D tentatively TRBD2 (5 bases). This CDR3 contains 18 residues. Germline V CDR1 and CDR2: SNHLY, FYNNEI. V lost 5 bases to trimming and J lost 3 bases, with 26 bases between them. CDR3 loop: CASSTPPDRFLGSYEQYF. CDR3 DNA: TGTGCCAGCAGTACCCCGCCTGACCGCTTTCTAGGGAGCTACGAGCAGTACTTC.

The chain employs TRBV28 and TRBJ2-3; 7 bases agree with TRBD1. This CDR3 comprises 12 residues. Germline-derived CDR1 and CDR2 are MDHEN and SYDVKM. Trimming took 6 bases from V and 3 from J; bases not matched to a gene: 0. CDR3 DNA: TGTGCCAGCAGGGGACAGACAGATACGCAGTATTTT. Protein: CASRGQTDTQYF. The full variable domain, rest sourced from reference TRBV28 and TRBJ2-3, is DVKVTQSSRYLVKRTGEKVFLECVQDMDHENMFWYRQDPGLGLRLIYFSYDVKMKEKGDIPEGYSVSREKKERFSLILESASTNQTSMYLCASRGQTDTQYFGPGTRLTVL.

The chain carries TRBV10-1 and TRBJ1-6; the match to TRBD1 covers 8 bases. Germline lookup yields CDR1 WNHNN and CDR2 SYGVQD (reference sequence). The CDR3 runs 13 residues. Trimming took 8 bases from V and 10 from J; bases not matched to a gene: 7. This chain's CDR3 is CASRGQGGSPLHF. Here the CDR3 DNA reads TGCGCCAGCCGCGGACAGGGAGGCTCACCCCTCCACTTT.

V is TRBV30 and J is TRBJ1-1; maybe TRBD1 (6 bases). Trimming took off 2 bases at V and 11 bases at J, with 12 bases between the two ends. The CDR3 has 11 amino acids. Per germline, CDR1 GTSNPN and CDR2 SVGIG (reference sequence). The CDR3 spells CAWSPRGGAFF. For the CDR3, the DNA is TGTGCCTGGAGTCCCAGGGGTGGTGCTTTCTTT.

V usage is TRBV30 and J usage is TRBJ2-3, with D possibly TRBD2 on 5 matching bases. This CDR3 has 11 residues. Trimming pared 4 bases from V and 12 bases from J, leaving 14 bases between. The germline gives CDR1 GTSNPN, CDR2 SVGIG (reference sequence). The CDR3 nucleotides are TGTGCCTGGAATACCCTAGCCCTACAGTATTTT. This gives the protein CAWNTLALQYF.

The V call is TRBV27, the J call TRBJ2-5; 7 bases match TRBD1. V shed 0 bases, J shed 2 bases, and the junction held 12 bases outside the gene matches. This CDR3 region has 18 residues. Germline V gene sequence: CDR1 MNHEY, CDR2 SMNVEV (reference sequence). As DNA, the CDR3 is TGTGCCAGCAGTTTATCCTCAACGACAGGGACCGTACAAGAGACCCAGTACTTC. As protein: CASSLSSTTGTVQETQYF.

This chain links TRBV5-1 with TRBJ2-7; weak D call: TRBD1 (6 bases). V lost 2 bases and J 4 bases, leaving 19 bases between the germline ends. From germline, CDR1 is SGHRS and CDR2 YFSETQ. The CDR3 spans 16 residues. CDR3 region: CASSFLAGTTSYEQYF. DNA of the CDR3: TGCGCCAGCAGCTTTTTAGCAGGGACAACCAGTTACGAGCAGTACTTC.